The T cell receptor (beta chain) under discussion was sequenced for a study of cytomegalovirus exposure and HLA in healthy donors. The study ran its PCR with 60 Vbeta and 13 Jbeta primers. Method: immunoSEQ multiplex PCR; TCRdb's copy keeps in-frame clones and lacks some. The data contain nearly 110,000 clones, roughly four fifths of them singletons. V shed 1 base, J shed 2 bases, and the junction held 5 bases outside the gene matches. Looked up from germline, CDR1 is SEHNR and CDR2 is FQNEAQ (reference sequence). This CDR3 spans 15 amino acids. The TCR originated in a woman aged 45-59 years in good health and CMV-seropositive. Input material: PBMCs. The gene calls are TRBV7-9 and TRBJ2-7, with 7 bases that match TRBD1. The chain's CDR3 is CASSLGGTVAYEQYF. The CDR3 DNA is TGTGCCAGCAGCTTAGGAGGGACAGTCGCCTACGAGCAGTACTTC.